One and the same sample provided the 26 T cell receptor beta chains below, sequenced in a study of T cells in Graves' hyperthyroidism and ophthalmopathy. Amplified regions were TCR beta CDR3 sequences from RNA transcripts. First-round RT-PCR with HTBI primers amplified the TCR CDR3 region. TCRdb processed the multiplex PCR reads anew with MiXCR; each CDR3 protein has one entry. This sample has under 350,000 distinct CDR3 sequences, with 17% found just once. Sample: blood. These receptors all come from a woman aged 55 to 70 with Graves' ophthalmopathy.

The gene calls are TRBV7-9 and TRBJ1-2, with 8 bases lining up with TRBD1. CDR1 and CDR2 from the germline V gene are SEHNR and FQNEAQ (reference sequence). The V segment lost 8 bases and the J segment 4 bases; nucleotides outside the gene matches: 9. There are 14 residues in the CDR3. CDR3 nucleotides: TGTGCCAGCCGCCCGACAGGGGCAATCTATGGCTACACCTTC. This sequence encodes CASRPTGAIYGYTF. The complete variable domain, with remaining parts taken from reference TRBV7-9 and TRBJ1-2, reads DTGVSQNPRHKITKRGQNVTFRCDPISEHNRLYWYRQTLGQGPEFLTYFQNEAQLEKSRLLSDRFSAERPKGSFSTLEIQRTEQGDSAMYLCASRPTGAIYGYTFGSGTRLTVV.

This clonotype was picked up many times. The chain couples TRBV6-1 to TRBJ1-1; the match to TRBD1 covers 7 bases. CDR1 MNHNS and CDR2 SASEGT come from the germline V gene. This CDR3 is 14 amino acids long. The ends lost 5 bases at V and 6 bases at J; junction bases unmatched: 9. The CDR3 loop reads CASSYGQAGAEAFF. The CDR3 DNA follows: TGTGCCAGCAGTTACGGACAGGCGGGCGCTGAAGCTTTCTTT.

V gene TRBV11-1 combines with J gene TRBJ2-2; 11 bases line up with TRBD2. V shed 4 bases, J shed 2 bases, and the junction held 6 bases outside the gene matches. CDR1 is SGHAT and CDR2 is FQDESV in the germline V gene (reference sequence). This CDR3 spans 17 amino acids. The CDR3 DNA follows: TGTGCCAGCAGCTCCTGGGGGACTAGCGGCAACACCGGGGAGCTGTTTTTT. It is translated as CASSSWGTSGNTGELFF.

The CDR3 protein is CASSYGTGLSEQYF. In nucleotides, the CDR3 is TGTGCCAGCAGTTACGGGACAGGGCTGAGCGAGCAGTACTTC. The chain links TRBV28 to TRBJ2-7; 9 bases are a match to TRBD1. CDR1 and CDR2 (germline): MDHEN, SYDVKM. The CDR3 covers 14 residues. J was trimmed by 6 bases and V by 4 bases; bases with no gene match: 7.

The V call is TRBV5-4, the J call TRBJ2-3; no clear D gene. The CDR3 sequence is 13 residues long. Trimming removed 5 bases at V and 0 bases at J, with 7 bases between. Germline CDR1 and CDR2: SGHNT and YYREEE (reference sequence). The CDR3 sequence is CASREPSTDTQYF. The DNA of the CDR3 is TGTGCCAGCAGGGAACCTAGCACAGATACGCAGTATTTT.

This clonotype was observed many times. V is TRBV10-3 and J is TRBJ1-1; 7 bases are shared with TRBD1. From germline, CDR1 is ENHRY and CDR2 SYGVKD. The CDR3 contains 14 residues. V shed 6 bases and J 0 bases; nucleotides not matched to a gene: 4. CDR3 DNA: TGTGCCATCAGCGCGGGACAGATGAACACTGAAGCTTTCTTT. It specifies CAISAGQMNTEAFF.

This clonotype has at least ten counts. This rearrangement joins TRBV6-1 to TRBJ1-4; possibly TRBD1 for D (5 bases). Germline CDR1 reads MNHNS; CDR2 reads SASEGT. The CDR3 loop spans 16 amino acids. V was clipped by 3 bases and J by 4 bases, with 15 bases between them. CDR3 loop: CASSDPWTTDNEKLFF. The CDR3 nucleotides read TGTGCCAGCAGTGATCCCTGGACAACGGATAATGAAAAACTGTTTTTT.

A few counts support this clonotype. This could be a read error, since a much larger clone is one nucleotide away. The chain employs TRBV7-2 and TRBJ1-6; TRBD1 is a possible D gene (5 bases). This CDR3 has 18 residues. The germline gives CDR1 SGHTA, CDR2 FQGNSA. The CDR3 nucleotides read TGTGCCGGCAGCTTAGGATTGGGGGGAGGCTGGCCGAATTCACCCCTCCACTTT. This codes for CAGSLGLGGGWPNSPLHF. Variable domain in full (rest from reference TRBV7-2 and TRBJ1-6): GAGVSQSPSNKVTEKGKDVELRCDPISGHTALYWYRQSLGQGLEFLIYFQGNSAPDKSGLPSDRFSAERTGGSVSTLTIQRTQQEDSAVYLCAGSLGLGGGWPNSPLHFGNGTRLTVT.

V is TRBV19 and J is TRBJ1-1; no reliable D call. Germline lookup yields CDR1 LNHDA and CDR2 SQIVND (reference sequence). V lost 7 bases to trimming and J lost 1 base, with 19 bases between them. The length of the CDR3 is 16 residues. The CDR3: CASISTYTGSNTEAFF. For the CDR3, the DNA is TGTGCCAGTATCTCAACTTACACCGGGTCGAACACTGAAGCTTTCTTT.

This clonotype was counted ten times or more. The chain links TRBV7-9 to TRBJ2-5, with 11 positions matching TRBD2. The V gene's germline CDR1 is SEHNR and CDR2 FQNEAQ (reference sequence). This CDR3 spans 13 amino acids. Trimming took 9 bases from V and 1 from J; bases not matched to a gene: 1. The CDR3 protein is CASGLAGQETQYF. The DNA for the CDR3 is TGTGCCAGTGGACTAGCGGGCCAAGAGACCCAGTACTTC.

Many counts were recorded for this clonotype. V and J are TRBV28 and TRBJ2-7; unclear D gene. Germline CDR1 reads MDHEN; CDR2 reads SYDVKM. This CDR3 has 11 residues. Trimming pared 6 bases from V and 3 bases from J, leaving 6 bases between. CDR3 sequence: CASSRFYEQYF. The DNA for the CDR3 is TGTGCCAGCAGCCGTTTCTACGAGCAGTACTTC.

This chain joins TRBV5-6 and TRBJ1-2; unclear D gene. The CDR3 has 15 amino acids. The germline CDR1 and CDR2 sequences are SGHDT and YYEEEE. The V and J ends lost 4 bases and 2 bases respectively, with 15 bases between them. For the CDR3, the DNA is TGTGCCAGCAGCCACAGAGTAAGATTCAACTATGGCTACACCTTC. Protein: CASSHRVRFNYGYTF. Full variable domain (rest looked up from reference TRBV5-6 and TRBJ1-2): DAGVTQSPTHLIKTRGQQVTLRCSPKSGHDTVSWYQQALGQGPQFIFQYYEEEERQRGNFPDRFSGHQFPNYSSELNVNALLLGDSALYLCASSHRVRFNYGYTFGSGTRLTVV.

Remarks on this clonotype: This may come from a read error, since a much larger clone is one base off. The chain uses TRBV12-3 or TRBV12-4 and TRBJ2-2, with 7 nucleotides matching TRBD2. This CDR3 has 15 residues. As DNA, the CDR3 is TGTGCCAGCAGTCCCTCAGGAGCGGGAAGCGGGAAGCTGTTTTTT. Amino acids: CASSPSGAGSGKLFF.

The chain joins TRBV15 to TRBJ1-2, with D tentatively TRBD1 (6 bases). This CDR3 spans 14 amino acids. Trimming left V 0 bases short and J 8 bases short, with 13 bases between. Germline V gene sequence: CDR1 LNHNV, CDR2 YYDKDF (reference sequence). The DNA for the CDR3 is TGTGCCACCAGCAGAGATCAAACAGGGAGCGGCTACACCTTC. Its protein is CATSRDQTGSGYTF.

This clonotype came up many times. V gene TRBV7-2 combines with J gene TRBJ1-4, with D possibly matching TRBD1 (5 bases). With 4 bases removed from V and 1 base from J, the gap between germline ends came to 10 bases. There are 15 residues in the CDR3. Germline CDR1 reads SGHTA; CDR2 reads FQGNSA. CDR3 sequence reads: CASSSDSGTNEKLFF. The CDR3 DNA sequence: TGTGCCAGCAGCTCTGACAGTGGAACTAATGAAAAACTGTTTTTT.

Only a few counts were recorded for this clonotype. This sequence joins TRBV5-1 and TRBJ2-2, with 8 positions matching TRBD1. CDR1 and CDR2 (germline): SGHRS, YFSETQ. This CDR3 comprises 14 residues. J lost 3 bases, V lost 5 bases, and 3 bases had no gene match. The CDR3 is CASRQGADTGELFF. CDR3 DNA sequence: TGCGCCAGCAGGCAGGGGGCGGACACCGGGGAGCTGTTTTTT.

The genes are TRBV14 and TRBJ1-4, with TRBD1 as a possible D gene (6 bases). Germline V CDR1 and CDR2: SGHDN, FVKESK. The V and J ends lost 2 bases and 0 bases respectively, with 19 bases between them. The CDR3 covers 19 residues. CDR3 protein: CASSQTGTSTYSTNEKLFF. CDR3 coding DNA: TGTGCCAGCAGCCAAACTGGGACATCTACCTATTCAACTAATGAAAAACTGTTTTTT.

This clonotype has more than one count but fewer than ten. This chain connects TRBV27 to TRBJ2-2; the D gene is possibly TRBD2 (5 bases). V lost 7 bases and J 0 bases, leaving 15 bases between the germline ends. The CDR3 has 16 amino acids. Germline CDR1 is MNHEY and CDR2 is SMNVEV (reference sequence). The CDR3 DNA reads TGTGCCAGCAAACTTCGAGGGATCGCGAACACCGGGGAGCTGTTTTTT. Protein sequence: CASKLRGIANTGELFF.

The V call is TRBV19, the J call TRBJ2-1; possible D gene TRBD2, 7 bases. The CDR3 totals 15 residues. Germline V lookup: CDR1 LNHDA, CDR2 SQIVND (reference sequence). Trimming cost V 6 bases and J 1 base, with 13 bases left between them. In DNA, the CDR3 is TGTGCCAGTAGCACCAAGGGGGGGTCCTACAATGAGCAGTTCTTC. This gives the protein CASSTKGGSYNEQFF. Full variable domain (outside the CDR3, taken from reference TRBV19 and TRBJ2-1): DGGITQSPKYLFRKEGQNVTLSCEQNLNHDAMYWYRQDPGQGLRLIYYSQIVNDFQKGDIAEGYSVSREKKESFPLTVTSAQKNPTAFYLCASSTKGGSYNEQFFGPGTRLTVL.

The V call is TRBV12-3 or TRBV12-4, the J call TRBJ2-1; 8 bases are shared with TRBD2. V was pared by 7 bases and J by 4 bases, with 12 bases of the junction left unmatched. The CDR3 contains 16 residues. CDR3 amino acids: CASTSRGGGPYNEQFF. CDR3 nucleotides: TGTGCCAGCACCTCACGGGGGGGAGGGCCGTACAATGAGCAGTTCTTC.

This clonotype showed up just a few times. CDR3 sequence (DNA): TGCGCCAGCAGCCGACTAGCGGGGGTGAACTCCTACGAGCAGTACTTC. Its protein product is CASSRLAGVNSYEQYF. The rearrangement joins TRBV4-1 to TRBJ2-7, with TRBD2 matching over 12 bases. V lost 4 bases to trimming and J lost 0 bases; unmatched junction nucleotides: 4. The CDR3 is 16 amino acids. Germline CDR1 and CDR2: MGHRA and YSYEKL.

The rearrangement joins TRBV11-2 to TRBJ2-3; perhaps TRBD1 as D (6 bases). This CDR3 has 15 residues. The V gene's germline CDR1 is SGHAT and CDR2 FQNNGV. Trimming pared 5 bases from V and 0 bases from J, leaving 12 bases between. This chain's CDR3 is CASSPGAGSTDTQYF. Written as DNA, the CDR3 is TGTGCCAGCAGCCCAGGGGCGGGCAGCACAGATACGCAGTATTTT.

This clonotype occurred a few times. The chain combines TRBV28 with TRBJ1-2; D remains unclear. The CDR3 runs 16 residues. Trimming pared 2 bases from V and 1 base from J, leaving 14 bases between. CDR1 is MDHEN and CDR2 is SYDVKM in the germline V gene. The DNA of the CDR3 is TGTGCCAGCAGTTTAAGATTGTCCCGGGGTAACTATGGCTACACCTTC. It translates to CASSLRLSRGNYGYTF.

The gene calls are TRBV19 and TRBJ1-5; D is perhaps TRBD1 (6 bases). The germline V gene encodes CDR1 LNHDA and CDR2 SQIVND (reference sequence). The CDR3 spans 15 residues. V was shortened by 2 bases and J by 3 bases, with 11 bases between the two germline ends. In nucleotides, the CDR3 is TGTGCCAGTAGTATAACAGGGTTAAACAATCAGCCCCAGCATTTT. Translation: CASSITGLNNQPQHF.

This clonotype was found many times. The CDR3: CASSLEGYTRPEETQYF. CDR3 bases: TGTGCCAGCAGCTTAGAAGGCTACACAAGACCGGAGGAGACCCAGTACTTC. The V gene is TRBV11-2, the J gene TRBJ2-5; D not certain. Between the trimmed V and J ends, which lost 0 bases and 5 bases, there was a span of 19 bases. Looked up from germline, CDR1 is SGHAT and CDR2 is FQNNGV. The CDR3 sequence is 17 residues long.

The genes are TRBV2 and TRBJ2-1, with D tentatively TRBD1 or TRBD2 (8 bases each). V was shortened by 10 bases and J by 6 bases, with 16 bases between the two germline ends. This CDR3 spans 13 amino acids. Germline V gives CDR1 SNHLY, CDR2 FYNNEI. The CDR3 bases are TGTGCCACCCAGGGGGCGGGAGGCAATGAGCAGTTCTTC. As protein: CATQGAGGNEQFF.